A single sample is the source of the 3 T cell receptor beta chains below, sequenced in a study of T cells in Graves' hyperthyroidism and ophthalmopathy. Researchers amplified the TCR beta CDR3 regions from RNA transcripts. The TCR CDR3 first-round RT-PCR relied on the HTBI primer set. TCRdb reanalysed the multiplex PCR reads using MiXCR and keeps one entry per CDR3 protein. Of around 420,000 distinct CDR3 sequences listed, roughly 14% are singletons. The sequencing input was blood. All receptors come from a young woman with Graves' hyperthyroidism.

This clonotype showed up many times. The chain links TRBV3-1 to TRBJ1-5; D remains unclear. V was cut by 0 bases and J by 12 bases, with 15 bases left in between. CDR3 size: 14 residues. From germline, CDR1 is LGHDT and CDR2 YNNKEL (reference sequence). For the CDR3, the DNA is TGTGCCAGCAGCCAAGATTTGGGAACCTCGCTCCAGCATTTT. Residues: CASSQDLGTSLQHF.

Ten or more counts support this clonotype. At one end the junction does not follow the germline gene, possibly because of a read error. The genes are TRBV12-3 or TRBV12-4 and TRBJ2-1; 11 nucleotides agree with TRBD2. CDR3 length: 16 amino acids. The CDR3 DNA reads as TGTGCCAGCAGTGCCCCACTAGCGGGAGTCTACGATGAGCAGTTCTTC. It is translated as CASSAPLAGVYDEQFF.

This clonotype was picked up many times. The CDR3 sequence is CASSSTFRGSAGSDEQYF. CDR3 in DNA: TGTGCCAGCAGCTCAACTTTCAGGGGTTCGGCGGGGAGTGACGAGCAGTACTTC. The rearrangement uses TRBV12-3 or TRBV12-4 and TRBJ2-7; possibly TRBD1 or TRBD2 for D (6 bases each). CDR3 length equals 18 residues. With 6 bases removed from V and 5 bases from J, the gap between germline ends came to 29 bases.